The 22 T cell receptor beta chains below all came from one sample that was sequenced in a study of cytomegalovirus exposure and HLA in healthy donors. This PCR relied on a set of 60 Vbeta primers and 13 Jbeta primers. The method was immunoSEQ multiplex PCR; TCRdb's version includes in-frame clones alone and lacks a portion of them. The table lists approximately 89,000 clones, approximately 76% of them singletons. The sequenced sample consisted of PBMCs. Receptor source: a male donor in good health and CMV-seronegative.

J is TRBJ2-7 and V is TRBV6-6, with a weak D call TRBD1 (5 bases). V gave up 0 bases and J gave up 4 bases, with 16 bases separating them. CDR3 size: 16 residues. CDR1 and CDR2 from the germline V gene are MNHNY and SVGAGI (reference sequence). The CDR3 DNA reads TGTGCCAGCAGTTACTCGATCAGTCACAGGAATTACGAGCAGTACTTC. Its translation: CASSYSISHRNYEQYF.

The chain uses TRBV28 and TRBJ2-3; D is unclear. V lost 6 bases, J lost 6 bases, and 13 bases lay in between. The CDR3 spans 13 residues. Germline V CDR1 and CDR2: MDHEN, SYDVKM. The CDR3 nucleotides read TGTGCCAGCAGCCGCCCTAGGATGGATACGCAGTATTTT. As protein: CASSRPRMDTQYF.

The gene calls are TRBV18 and TRBJ2-7; 8 bases match TRBD2. The CDR3 totals 14 residues. The junction had 3 bases not matched to a gene; V was cut back by 5 bases and J by 0 bases. Germline-derived CDR1 and CDR2 are KGHSH and LQKENI. The CDR3 reads CASSTSGSSYEQYF. The DNA of the CDR3 is TGTGCCAGCTCAACTAGCGGCAGCTCCTACGAGCAGTACTTC. Complete variable domain (other parts from reference TRBV18 and TRBJ2-7): NAGVMQNPRHLVRRRGQEARLRCSPMKGHSHVYWYRQLPEEGLKFMVYLQKENIIDESGMPKERFSAEFPKEGPSILRIQQVVRGDSAAYFCASSTSGSSYEQYFGPGTRLTVT.

This chain uses TRBV7-2 with TRBJ2-6; 7 nucleotides match TRBD1. The CDR3 totals 18 residues. Trimming removed 5 bases from V and 1 base from J; junction bases left unmatched: 11. Germline assignment: CDR1 SGHTA and CDR2 FQGNSA. The DNA for the CDR3 is TGTGCCAGCAGCCTTGACAGGGCTCTACTGTCTGGGGCCAACGTCCTGACTTTC. Translating it yields CASSLDRALLSGANVLTF.

The rearrangement joins TRBV4-3 to TRBJ2-7; 7 bases align to TRBD1. Trimming took 0 bases from V and 7 from J; bases not matched to a gene: 9. Germline V lookup: CDR1 LGHNA, CDR2 YSLEER. This CDR3 contains 15 residues. This chain's CDR3 is CASSQDRSGGWEQYF. The CDR3 bases are TGCGCCAGCAGCCAAGATCGGTCAGGGGGTTGGGAGCAGTACTTC.

The chain couples TRBV5-6 to TRBJ1-5; no clear D. Germline loops: CDR1 SGHDT, CDR2 YYEEEE. The V end was cut by 4 bases, the J end by 3 bases, with 17 bases between. This CDR3 contains 16 residues. The CDR3 sequence is CASSRGPGGLNQPQHF. The CDR3 DNA is TGTGCCAGCAGCAGAGGGCCAGGAGGGCTCAATCAGCCCCAGCATTTT.

This clone was detected a few times. This rearrangement joins TRBV18 to TRBJ1-1; TRBD1 is a possible D gene (5 bases). CDR1 and CDR2 from the germline V gene are KGHSH and LQKENI. CDR3 length: 14 amino acids. V lost 3 bases and J lost 1, with 9 bases in between. The CDR3 DNA reads TGTGCCAGCTCACCGGGACTCTCGAACACTGAAGCTTTCTTT. Translation gives CASSPGLSNTEAFF.

In this sample, this clone turned up a few times. The chain uses TRBV27 and TRBJ2-7; D is perhaps TRBD2 (6 bases). V was shortened by 8 bases and J by 4 bases, with 9 bases between the two germline ends. From germline, CDR1 is MNHEY and CDR2 SMNVEV (reference sequence). This CDR3 region has 11 residues. In DNA form, the CDR3 reads TGTGCCAGCCCCGGGAGATACGAGCAGTACTTC. It is translated as CASPGRYEQYF.

The chain combines TRBV29-1 with TRBJ1-1; TRBD1 might be the D (6 bases). The CDR3 contains 15 residues. The germline V gene encodes CDR1 SQVTM and CDR2 ANQGSEA. V gave up 7 bases and J gave up 0 bases, with 18 bases separating them. CDR3 region: CSAYLQGHMNTEAFF. The CDR3 DNA is TGCAGCGCTTACCTCCAGGGACACATGAACACTGAAGCTTTCTTT.

The chain combines TRBV7-9 with TRBJ1-6; D remains unclear. Germline-derived CDR1 and CDR2 are SEHNR and FQNEAQ (reference sequence). The CDR3 covers 15 residues. V was clipped by 1 base and J by 7 bases, with 11 bases between them. DNA of the CDR3: TGTGCCAGCAGCTTAGAGCCGGGGTTCAATTCACCCCTCCACTTT. Its protein is CASSLEPGFNSPLHF.

The chain has TRBV28 and TRBJ2-3; 11 nucleotides agree with TRBD1. The CDR3 contains 16 residues. The germline V gene has CDR1 MDHEN and CDR2 SYDVKM. J gave up 1 base and V 5 bases, and 5 bases lay outside the gene matches. CDR3 coding DNA: TGTGCCAGCAGTGCGCTGGGACAGGGGGGCACAGATACGCAGTATTTT. This sequence encodes CASSALGQGGTDTQYF.

This clone turned up a few times. CDR3 protein: CASSLGQGLNYGYTF. DNA of the CDR3: TGTGCCAGCAGCCTCGGGCAGGGCCTTAACTATGGCTACACCTTC. The genes are TRBV5-8 and TRBJ1-2; possibly TRBD1 for D (5 bases). CDR3 size: 15 residues. V was cut by 4 bases and J by 1 base, with 14 bases left in between. CDR1 is SGHTS, CDR2 YDEGEE, per germline.

This sequence joins TRBV2 and TRBJ1-2, with no clear D. CDR1 is SNHLY, CDR2 FYNNEI, per germline. Trimming stripped 7 bases from V and 0 bases from J, with 3 bases between. This CDR3 spans 11 amino acids. CDR3 sequence reads: CASTANYGYTF. The CDR3 DNA is TGTGCCAGCACGGCTAACTATGGCTACACCTTC. Full variable domain (outside the CDR3, taken from reference TRBV2 and TRBJ1-2): EPEVTQTPSHQVTQMGQEVILRCVPISNHLYFYWYRQILGQKVEFLVSFYNNEISEKSEIFDDQFSVERPDGSNFTLKIRSTKLEDSAMYFCASTANYGYTFGSGTRLTVV.

The V and J genes are TRBV7-8 and TRBJ2-5; 7 nucleotides agree with TRBD1. Near its end, the DNA agrees better with TRBJ2-7, so the J call may be wrong. Germline CDR1 SGHVS, CDR2 FQNEAQ. The CDR3 covers 14 residues. In DNA, the CDR3 is TGTGCCAGCAGCCGGTGGGACAGCAACTACGAGCAGTACTTC. It specifies CASSRWDSNYEQYF.

The chain uses TRBV5-4 and TRBJ2-5, with 12 positions matching TRBD2. This CDR3 is built from 18 residues. Germline loops: CDR1 SGHNT, CDR2 YYREEE (reference sequence). The V gene end was trimmed by 4 bases and the J gene end by 7 bases; junction bases not matched to a gene: 17. CDR3 loop: CASSAGLAGTPGISTQYF. CDR3 nucleotide sequence: TGTGCCAGCAGCGCAGGACTAGCGGGGACCCCGGGGATATCGACCCAGTACTTC.

J is TRBJ1-6 and V is TRBV9, with TRBD1 matching 9 bases. There are 14 residues in the CDR3. Germline CDR1 SGDLS, CDR2 YYNGEE. V was clipped by 4 bases and J by 10 bases; unmatched bases: 6. The CDR3 DNA is TGTGCCAGCAGCCCAAGACAGGGGGGATCACCCCTCCACTTT. Translated, it gives CASSPRQGGSPLHF. The variable domain in full, completed from reference TRBV9 and TRBJ1-6, reads DSGVTQTPKHLITATGQRVTLRCSPRSGDLSVYWYQQSLDQGLQFLIQYYNGEERAKGNILERFSAQQFPDLHSELNLSSLELGDSALYFCASSPRQGGSPLHFGNGTRLTVT.

The count of this clone is one. The gene calls are TRBV27 and TRBJ2-1, with 9 bases that match TRBD1. Trimming took 3 bases from V and 9 from J; bases not matched to a gene: 9. The V gene's germline CDR1 is MNHEY and CDR2 SMNVEV (reference sequence). This CDR3 has 15 residues. The CDR3 coding sequence is TGTGCCAGCAGTTTCCTCGGACAGGGGTTACCTGAGCAGTTCTTC. Translating gives CASSFLGQGLPEQFF.

This clone was observed a single time. The chain employs TRBV4-1 and TRBJ2-3; D may be TRBD2 (6 bases). Germline V CDR1 and CDR2: MGHRA, YSYEKL. V shed 0 bases and J shed 1 base, with 17 bases lying between them. The CDR3 has 18 residues. The CDR3 DNA reads TGCGCCAGCAGCCAAGATCCCCGTGGCGGGGCCCGCACAGATACGCAGTATTTT. This gives the protein CASSQDPRGGARTDTQYF.

The V call is TRBV2, the J call TRBJ1-2; 7 bases map to TRBD1. CDR3 length: 13 amino acids. V lost 6 bases, J lost 6 bases, and 7 bases stayed unmatched. CDR1 SNHLY and CDR2 FYNNEI come from the germline V gene. The CDR3 loop is CASRVGTANGYTF. Here the CDR3 DNA reads TGTGCCAGCAGAGTCGGGACAGCAAATGGCTACACCTTC.

The genes are TRBV18 and TRBJ2-7; TRBD2 matches at 7 bases. CDR3 length equals 15 residues. Trimming cost V 6 bases and J 2 bases; bases outside gene matches: 10. Looked up from germline, CDR1 is KGHSH and CDR2 is LQKENI. Here the CDR3 reads CASSQTSFWTYEQYF. For the CDR3, the DNA is TGTGCCAGCTCGCAGACTAGCTTCTGGACCTACGAGCAGTACTTC.

This sequence joins TRBV5-1 and TRBJ2-7, with 9 bases lining up with TRBD1. This CDR3 spans 19 amino acids. CDR1 and CDR2 (germline): SGHRS, YFSETQ. Unmatched junction bases numbered 19, after V lost 0 bases and J lost 6 bases. In nucleotides, the CDR3 is TGCGCCAGCAGCTTGGTGGTTTCCGCCCCCGGGACAGGGATCCGCGAGCAGTACTTC. Translation gives CASSLVVSAPGTGIREQYF. Based on the CDR3 plus reference TRBV5-1 and TRBJ2-7, the full variable domain is KAGVTQTPRYLIKTRGQQVTLSCSPISGHRSVSWYQQTPGQGLQFLFEYFSETQRNKGNFPGRFSGRQFSNSRSEMNVSTLELGDSALYLCASSLVVSAPGTGIREQYFGPGTRLTVT.

The gene calls are TRBV11-2 and TRBJ1-1; D gene ambiguous. Germline V gene sequence: CDR1 SGHAT, CDR2 FQNNGV. The CDR3 spans 14 residues. V gave up 1 base and J gave up 4 bases, with 10 bases separating them. The CDR3 DNA reads as TGTGCCAGCAGCTTAGCTTTTCGGGGCACTGAAGCTTTCTTT. Residues: CASSLAFRGTEAFF.